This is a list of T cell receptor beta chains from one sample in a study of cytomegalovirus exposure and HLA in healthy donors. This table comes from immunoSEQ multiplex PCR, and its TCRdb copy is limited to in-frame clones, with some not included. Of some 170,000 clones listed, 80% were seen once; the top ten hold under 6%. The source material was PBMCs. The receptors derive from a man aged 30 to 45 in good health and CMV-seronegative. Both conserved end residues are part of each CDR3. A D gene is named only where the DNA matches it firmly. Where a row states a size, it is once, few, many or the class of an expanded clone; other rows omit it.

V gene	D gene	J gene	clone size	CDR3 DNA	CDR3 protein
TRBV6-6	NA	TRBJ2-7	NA	TGTGCCAGCAGTTACAAAGACATAACCTACGAGCAGTACTTC	CASSYKDITYEQYF
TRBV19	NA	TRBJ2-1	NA	TGTGCCAGTAGTATCGTCCGGGGGGCGACACTGGAGCAGTTCTTC	CASSIVRGATLEQFF
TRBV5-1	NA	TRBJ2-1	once	TGCGCCAGCAGCCGGCGGGACAATGAGCAGTTCTTC	CASSRRDNEQFF
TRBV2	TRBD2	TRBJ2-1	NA	TGTGCCAGCGGCGGACTAGCGGGAGGGGGGGGCAATGAGCAGTTCTTC	CASGGLAGGGGNEQFF
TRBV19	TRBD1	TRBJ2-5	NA	TGTGCCAGTAGTGTAATTACAGGGGGGAGGCAAGGGACCCAGTACTTC	CASSVITGGRQGTQYF
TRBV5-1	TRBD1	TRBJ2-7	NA	TGCGCCAGCAGCCCCGGGACAGGGGGCTCCCCTTGGAACGAGCAGTACTTC	CASSPGTGGSPWNEQYF
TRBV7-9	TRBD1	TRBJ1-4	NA	TGTGCCAGCAGCTTAGCGACAGGGCTGGGGCTGTTTTTT	CASSLATGLGLFF
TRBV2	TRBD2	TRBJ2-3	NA	TGTGCCCTGGGGGGGAGGATGACAGATACGCAGTATTTT	CALGGRMTDTQYF
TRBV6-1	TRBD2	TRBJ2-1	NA	TGTGCCAGCAGTGTCTATTCTAGCGGGAGTAATGAGCAGTTCTTC	CASSVYSSGSNEQFF
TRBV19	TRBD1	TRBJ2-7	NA	TGTGCCAGTAGTCTCCGTACCGGGACAGGGGCTTACGAGCAGTACTTC	CASSLRTGTGAYEQYF
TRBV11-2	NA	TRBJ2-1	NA	TGTGCCAGCAGCTTAGGGGACTCGTCCTACAATGAGCAGTTCTTC	CASSLGDSSYNEQFF
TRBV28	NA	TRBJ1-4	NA	TGTGCCAGCAGTTTTTCGGGGGGAAATGAAAAACTGTTTTTT	CASSFSGGNEKLFF
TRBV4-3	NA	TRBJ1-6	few	TGCGCCAGCAGCCAAATTTGGGACAACATTAATTCACCCCTCCACTTT	CASSQIWDNINSPLHF
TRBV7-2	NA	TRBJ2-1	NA	TGTGCCAGCAGCTTCTGGGAGAGCAATGAGCAGTTCTTC	CASSFWESNEQFF
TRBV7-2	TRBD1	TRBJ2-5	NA	TGTGCCAGCAGATTTGACAGGGACCCATTAGAGACCCAGTACTTC	CASRFDRDPLETQYF
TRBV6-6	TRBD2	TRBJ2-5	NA	TGTGCCAGCAGTCCGTTAGCGGGGAAGGAGACCCAGTACTTC	CASSPLAGKETQYF
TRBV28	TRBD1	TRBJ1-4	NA	TGTGCCAGCAGAGTTACAGGGGATCTTGCAACTAATGAAAAACTGTTTTTT	CASRVTGDLATNEKLFF
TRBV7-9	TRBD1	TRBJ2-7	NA	TGTGCCAGCAGCTTAACAGGGGGCTTCTCCTACGAGCAGTACTTC	CASSLTGGFSYEQYF
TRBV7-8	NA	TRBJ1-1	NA	TGTGCCAGCAGCCCGCGGAGCATGAACACTGAAGCTTTCTTT	CASSPRSMNTEAFF
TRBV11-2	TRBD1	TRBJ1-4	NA	TGTGCCAGCAGCTTACAGGGGGCGGAAACTAATGAAAAACTGTTTTTT	CASSLQGAETNEKLFF
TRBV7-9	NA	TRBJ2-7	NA	TGTTCCAGCAGCTGGGGGGCCTACGAGCAGTACTTC	CSSSWGAYEQYF
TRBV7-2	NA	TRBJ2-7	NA	TGTGCCAGCAGTCCCCGGGACATCTTATACGAGCAGTACTTC	CASSPRDILYEQYF
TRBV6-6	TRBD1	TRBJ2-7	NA	TGTGCCAGCAGTTACGACAGGGTCTACGAGCAGTACTTC	CASSYDRVYEQYF
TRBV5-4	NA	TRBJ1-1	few	TGTGCCAGCAGCTTGGGTCTGACAGCGAACACTGAAGCTTTCTTT	CASSLGLTANTEAFF
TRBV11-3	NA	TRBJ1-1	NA	TGTGCCAGCAGCCGCGACAGATCTTCTGAAGCTTTCTTT	CASSRDRSSEAFF
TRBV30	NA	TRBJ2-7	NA	TGTGCCCCCCCCGGAGCATCCTACGAGCAGTACTTC	CAPPGASYEQYF
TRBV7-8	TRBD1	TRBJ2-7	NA	TGTGCCAGCAGCAGAAAGACAGGGGGCTACGAGCAGTACTTC	CASSRKTGGYEQYF
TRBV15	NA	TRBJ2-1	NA	TGTGCCACCAGCATCGGGCGGGGCTTCCCCAATGAGCAGTTCTTC	CATSIGRGFPNEQFF
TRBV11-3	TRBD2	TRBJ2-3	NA	TGTGCCAGCAGCACCGTTAGCGGGACCCCCACAGATACGCAGTATTTT	CASSTVSGTPTDTQYF